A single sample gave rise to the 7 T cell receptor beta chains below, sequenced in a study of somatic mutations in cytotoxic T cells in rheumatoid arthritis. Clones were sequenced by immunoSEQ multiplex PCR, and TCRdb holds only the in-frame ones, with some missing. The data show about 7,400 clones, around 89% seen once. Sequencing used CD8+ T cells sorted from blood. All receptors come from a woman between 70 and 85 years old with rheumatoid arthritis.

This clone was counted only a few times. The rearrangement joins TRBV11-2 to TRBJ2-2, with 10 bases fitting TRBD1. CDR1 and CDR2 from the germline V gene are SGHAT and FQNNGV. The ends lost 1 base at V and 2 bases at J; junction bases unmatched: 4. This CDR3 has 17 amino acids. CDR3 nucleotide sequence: TGTGCCAGCAGCTTAGGGTGGACAGGGGGTAACACCGGGGAGCTGTTTTTT. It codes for CASSLGWTGGNTGELFF. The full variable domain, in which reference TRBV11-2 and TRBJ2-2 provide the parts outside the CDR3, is EAGVAQSPRYKIIEKRQSVAFWCNPISGHATLYWYQQILGQGPKLLIQFQNNGVVDDSQLPKDRFSAERLKGVDSTLKIQPAKLEDSAVYLCASSLGWTGGNTGELFFGEGSRLTVL.

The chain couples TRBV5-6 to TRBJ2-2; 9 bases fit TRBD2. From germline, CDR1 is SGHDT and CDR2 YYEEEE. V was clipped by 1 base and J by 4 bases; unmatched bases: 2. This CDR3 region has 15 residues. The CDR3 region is CASSLPSGVTGELFF. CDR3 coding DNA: TGTGCCAGCAGCTTGCCTAGCGGGGTCACCGGGGAGCTGTTTTTT.

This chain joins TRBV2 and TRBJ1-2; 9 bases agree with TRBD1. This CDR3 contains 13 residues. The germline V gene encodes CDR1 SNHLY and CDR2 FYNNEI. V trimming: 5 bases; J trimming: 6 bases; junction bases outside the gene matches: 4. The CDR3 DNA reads TGTGCCAGCAGTATTGGACAGGGGAATGGCTACACCTTC. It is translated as CASSIGQGNGYTF.

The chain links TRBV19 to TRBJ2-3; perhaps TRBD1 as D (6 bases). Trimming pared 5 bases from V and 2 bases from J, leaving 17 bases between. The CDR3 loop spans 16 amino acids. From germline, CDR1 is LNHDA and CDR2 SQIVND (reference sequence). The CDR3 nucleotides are TGTGCCAGTAGTGAACAACAGGGTGGGGACACAGATACGCAGTATTTT. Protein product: CASSEQQGGDTDTQYF.

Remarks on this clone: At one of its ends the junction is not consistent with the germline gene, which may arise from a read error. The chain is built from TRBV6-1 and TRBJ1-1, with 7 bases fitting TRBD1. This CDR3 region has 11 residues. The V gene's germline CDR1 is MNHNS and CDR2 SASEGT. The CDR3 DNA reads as TGTGTCAGCAAACAGACAGGGAGGGCTTTCTTT. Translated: CVSKQTGRAFF.

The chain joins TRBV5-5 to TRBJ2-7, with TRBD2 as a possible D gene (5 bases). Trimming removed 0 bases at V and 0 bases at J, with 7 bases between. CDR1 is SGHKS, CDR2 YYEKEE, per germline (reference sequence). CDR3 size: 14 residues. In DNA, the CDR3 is TGTGCCAGCAGCTTGGTCACTAGCTCCTACGAGCAGTACTTC. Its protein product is CASSLVTSSYEQYF. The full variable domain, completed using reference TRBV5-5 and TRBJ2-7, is DAGVTQSPTHLIKTRGQQVTLRCSPISGHKSVSWYQQVLGQGPQFIFQYYEKEERGRGNFPDRFSARQFPNYSSELNVNALLLGDSALYLCASSLVTSSYEQYFGPGTRLTVT.

CDR3 nucleotide sequence: TGTGCCAGCAGCTTGGACAGGGGGAGGAACACTGAAGCTTTCTTT. Residues: CASSLDRGRNTEAFF. This chain joins TRBV5-6 and TRBJ1-1; 8 positions agree with TRBD1. V shed 0 bases, J shed 1 base, and the junction held 2 bases outside the gene matches. Germline V lookup: CDR1 SGHDT, CDR2 YYEEEE. The CDR3 extends over 15 amino acids.